Listed below are T cell receptor beta chains from one sample, sequenced in a study of T cell responses to AZD1222 COVID-19 vaccine. Repertoires were generated with immunoSEQ multiplex PCR, while TCRdb's copy carries only in-frame clones and drops some. This sample carries about 120,000 clones, around 90% of them seen once, and the ten largest clones take more than 7.5%. The sample here was peripheral blood, taken on day 0 of AZD1222 vaccination. The receptors come from an adult in good health. Both conserved end residues are part of each CDR3. D genes are given only for firm matches. Clone size is stated in some rows and not others, as once, few, many or a class when expanded.

>.|.|TRBJ1-1|TRBV5-1
TGCGCCAGCAGCCCCCGTCCGGGGCGAGGGAACACTGAAGCTTTCTTT
CASSPRPGRGNTEAFF
>TRBD2|.|TRBJ2-7|TRBV2
TGTGCCAGCAGTGGGCCAGCGGGAGGTCGAGGCGAGCAGTACTTC
CASSGPAGGRGEQYF
>.|.|TRBJ1-2|TRBV5-1
TGCGCCAGCAGCTTAGGGCAGAACTATGGCTACACCTTC
CASSLGQNYGYTF
>.|.|TRBJ2-3|TRBV24-1
TGTGCCACCAGTGACCCGGGGAGTGGGGATACGCAGTATTTT
CATSDPGSGDTQYF
>TRBD1|.|TRBJ1-4|TRBV6-5
TGTGCCAGCAGTTCTTATGGGACAGGGGATGAAAAACTGTTTTTT
CASSSYGTGDEKLFF
>TRBD1|.|TRBJ1-3|TRBV6-5
TGTGCCAGCAGTTCTCCGACAGGGGACACCATATATTTT
CASSSPTGDTIYF
>TRBD2|.|TRBJ2-1|TRBV27
TGTGCCAGCAGACAGCTAGCGGTCAATGAGCAGTTCTTC
CASRQLAVNEQFF
>.|.|TRBJ1-2|TRBV6-5
TGTGCCAGCAGTTTGATGGGGGGAAACTATGGCTACACCTTC
CASSLMGGNYGYTF
>TRBD1|.|TRBJ2-7|TRBV5-5
TGTGCCAGCAGCTCAAGGACAGGATTCTACGAGCAGTACTTC
CASSSRTGFYEQYF
>.|.|TRBJ1-2|TRBV6-5
TGTGCCAGCAGCGACGGGAGAGCTAACTATGGCTACACCTTC
CASSDGRANYGYTF
>.|.|TRBJ1-6|TRBV7-3
TGTGCCAGCAGTTCGGGACTCCCGAGTTCACCCCTCCACTTT
CASSSGLPSSPLHF
>TRBD1|.|TRBJ2-1|TRBV11-2
TGTGCCAGCCGGCTGACAGGGGGAGGCTACAATGAGCAGTTCTTC
CASRLTGGGYNEQFF
>TRBD1|.|TRBJ2-5|TRBV18
TGTGCCAGCTCACCGAGACAGGGTATAGAGACCCAGTACTTC
CASSPRQGIETQYF
>.|once|TRBJ1-5|TRBV7-6
TGTGCCAGCAGTAAAGTCCGGGGGGGCCGTAATCAGCCCCAGCATTTT
CASSKVRGGRNQPQHF
>.|.|TRBJ2-3|TRBV19
TGTGCCAGTAACCCCCTGGGGGGTTTCTACCTAAGCACAGATACGCAGTATTTT
CASNPLGGFYLSTDTQYF
>.|.|TRBJ1-1|TRBV9
TGTGCCAGCAGCGTAGGGCTAGGGGTAGGCAGAGTGAACACTGAAGCTTTCTTT
CASSVGLGVGRVNTEAFF
>.|.|TRBJ1-5|TRBV28
TGTGCCAGCATGGAGGGTCGCAATCAGCCCCAGCATTTT
CASMEGRNQPQHF
>TRBD2|.|TRBJ2-5|TRBV18
TGTGCCAGCTCACCAAGACTAGCGGAAGGAGAGACCCAGTACTTC
CASSPRLAEGETQYF
>TRBD2|.|TRBJ2-3|TRBV6-4
TGTGCCAGCAGCGCAAGCGGGGGTAGCACAGATACGCAGTATTTT
CASSASGGSTDTQYF
>TRBD2|.|TRBJ2-1|TRBV27
TGTGCCAGCAGTTTGAGGGTGCGGGGGGCCTACAATGAGCAGTTCTTC
CASSLRVRGAYNEQFF
>.|.|TRBJ2-4|TRBV19
TGTGCCAGTAGTGGCGGGGCAGGCCGAGCCAAAAACATTCAGTACTTC
CASSGGAGRAKNIQYF
>.|.|TRBJ1-1|TRBV5-4
TGTGCCAGCAGCCTATCTATAGGAATGGGGAACACTGAAGCTTTCTTT
CASSLSIGMGNTEAFF
>.|.|TRBJ1-2|TRBV20-1
TGCAGTGCTAGGACTAACTATGGCTACACCTTC
CSARTNYGYTF
>.|.|TRBJ2-7|TRBV30
TGTGCCTGGAGTGCCGGTTCCTACGAGCAGTACTTC
CAWSAGSYEQYF
>.|.|TRBJ1-1|TRBV7-9
TGTGCCAGCAGCTTTACAGTCACCTTAGGCGCTTTCTTT
CASSFTVTLGAFF
>TRBD1|.|TRBJ2-5|TRBV11-3
TGTGCCAGCAGCACAGGGACAGGTGACAACCAAGAGACCCAGTACTTC
CASSTGTGDNQETQYF
>TRBD1|many|TRBJ2-7|TRBV19
TGTGCCAGAGTAAGAATACGGGACAGGGGAGACGAGCAGTACTTC
CARVRIRDRGDEQYF
>TRBD2|.|TRBJ2-3|TRBV4-1
TGCGCCAGCAGCCAAGATGGGGCGGGGGGGCAAGGAGATACGCAGTATTTT
CASSQDGAGGQGDTQYF
>.|.|TRBJ2-7|TRBV14
TGTGCCAGCAGCCAGATGGCCACCTCCTCCTACGAGCAGTACTTC
CASSQMATSSYEQYF
>.|.|TRBJ1-3|TRBV3-1/TRBV3-2
TGTGCCAGCAGCCCACTCCGGGGGGGCGGCACCATATATTTT
CASSPLRGGGTIYF
>.|.|TRBJ1-2|TRBV6-5
TGTGCCAGCAGCCGCATCGGCGGGGGCTACACCTTC
CASSRIGGGYTF
>.|few|TRBJ1-4|TRBV29-1
TGCAGCGTTGCGGTTGCAACTAATGAAAAACTGTTTTTT
CSVAVATNEKLFF
>TRBD2|once|TRBJ2-7|TRBV19
TGTGCCTCAACGCGCGGGGGATCCTACGAGCAGTACTTC
CASTRGGSYEQYF
>.|.|TRBJ1-4|TRBV5-5
TGTGCCAGCAGCGACGGCCGGGGGGAAAAACTGTTTTTT
CASSDGRGEKLFF
>.|.|TRBJ2-5|TRBV19
TGTGCCAGTAGTATCGCCGGGACAATCGGAGAGACCCAGTACTTC
CASSIAGTIGETQYF